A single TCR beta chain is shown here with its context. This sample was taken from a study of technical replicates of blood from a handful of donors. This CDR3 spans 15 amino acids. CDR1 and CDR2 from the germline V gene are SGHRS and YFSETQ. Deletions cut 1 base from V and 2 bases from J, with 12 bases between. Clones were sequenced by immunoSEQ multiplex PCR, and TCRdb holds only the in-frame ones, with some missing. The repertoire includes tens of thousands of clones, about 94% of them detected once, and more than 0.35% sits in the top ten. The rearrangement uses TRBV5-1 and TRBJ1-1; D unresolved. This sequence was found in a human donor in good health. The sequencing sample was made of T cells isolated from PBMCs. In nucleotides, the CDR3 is TGCGCCAGCAGCTTGTTGCGGGGTGCCAACACTGAAGCTTTCTTT. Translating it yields CASSLLRGANTEAFF.